This is a list of T cell receptor beta chains from one sample in a study of T cells in Graves' hyperthyroidism and ophthalmopathy. TCRdb re-called the multiplex PCR reads through MiXCR, storing one row per CDR3 protein. Of 660,000 or so distinct CDR3 sequences in the sample, 20% were seen once. Sequencing used blood. The receptors derive from a man aged 25-40 years with Graves' ophthalmopathy. The CDR3 runs from the conserved cysteine through the conserved F or W.

V	CDR3
TRBV5-6	CASSLGVEKLFF
TRBV28	CASSEPKGSDYEQYF
TRBV6-1	CASIGAGGMNTQYF
TRBV6-1	CASSYRLAGGHDEQFF
TRBV30	CAWSTGTVNYGYTF
TRBV12-5	CASGSRSGQKKHNEQFF
TRBV10-3	CAIKSGSNQPQHF
TRBV7-2	CASSLASGASNEQFF
TRBV6-1	CTSRHLVTAYEQYF
TRBV12-3/TRBV12-4	CASKSRDNYGYTF
TRBV12-3/TRBV12-4	CASRRTGGGSYEQYF
TRBV7-9	CASSLSDRGFLETQYF
TRBV11-2	CASSFSAGVGNEQFF
TRBV4-1	CASSLGTRRTGELFF
TRBV6-1	CASSEFEINYGYTF
TRBV20-1	CSARERDYLYEQYF
TRBV5-1	CASSWKRETNNEQFF
TRBV12-3/TRBV12-4	CASSPSKGYGYTF
TRBV20-1	CSARRDRHSNQPQHF
TRBV7-2	CASSSYSGMVTDTQYF
TRBV7-2	CASSYGGSSRETQYF
TRBV6-2/TRBV6-3	CASTDRGGLAGGPSYNEQFF
TRBV20-1	CSAYTGFQETQYF
TRBV28	CASSLGEGGRETQYF
TRBV7-8	CASIRLAGVWETQYF
TRBV7-9	CASSLAPNSWGVADTQYF
TRBV12-3/TRBV12-4	CASSLTSAGGPLADTQYF
TRBV3-1	CASSRTSGRAVYNEQFF
TRBV11-3	CASSLDTGFEQFF
TRBV5-5	CASSRFGGIDQPQHF
TRBV27	CASSLGTGGKSGTDTQYF
TRBV7-2	CASSLGAAQPQHF
TRBV5-1	CASSLGWETGELFF
TRBV12-3/TRBV12-4	CASSYPDRNYGYTF
TRBV11-2	CASRDRGTKNIQYF
TRBV28	CASSLSGGSDTQYF
TRBV16	CASSRIGSNYEQYF